This T cell receptor beta chain is from a study of regulatory T cells in long-lasting Graves disease. To make TCR beta libraries, researchers used iRepertoire HTBI primers and Arm-PCR of CDR3 regions. TCRdb reprocessed the multiplex PCR reads with MiXCR, giving one entry per CDR3 protein. The sample consists of approximately 350,000 distinct CDR3 sequences, approximately 15% of them appearing once. This clonotype was seen repeatedly, ten times or more. The antigen is unknown. Regarding time point: newly diagnosed GD, antithyroid drugs for less than 3 months. PBMCs were the source of the RNA used for TCR sequencing. This CDR3 is 15 amino acids long. Trimming stripped 5 bases from V and 0 bases from J, with 14 bases between. The germline V gene has CDR1 MDHEN and CDR2 SYDVKM. Study observations and caveats: Among persistent patients, a larger number of public clonotypes were shared (about 3,000) than among newly diagnosed patients (under 1,000). Persistent disease preferred TRBV28, TRBJ1-2 and TRBJ2-5.

The same sample was also studied in work on T cells in Graves' hyperthyroidism and ophthalmopathy. From that paper: With the HTBI primer set, the TCR CDR3 went through a first round of RT-PCR. Ophthalmopathy was told apart from stable hyperthyroidism by a 13 V-J model.

The chain has TRBV28 and TRBJ2-7; D perhaps matches TRBD1 (6 bases). This TCR came from a man between 40 and 49 years old with Graves disease. Sequences were derived from peripheral blood mononuclear cells (PBMCs), sampled at new diagnosis, from a patient treated with antithyroid drugs. The CDR3 coding sequence is TGTGCCAGCAGTCCAGATGGACAGCGCTCCTACGAGCAGTACTTC. Protein product: CASSPDGQRSYEQYF.